Listed below are T cell receptor beta chains from one sample, sequenced in a study of CXCR3-negative and CXCR3-positive naive CD8 T cells. TCRdb reprocessed the 5' RACE reads and reports one entry per CDR3 protein, with no DNA. This sample's table has 5,000 to 6,500 distinct CDR3 sequences. Material: naive CXCR3- CD8+ T cells from blood. The receptors here all came from a human donor in good health. Some clones in this sample may be carry-over from other donors' samples. The CDR3 runs from the conserved cysteine through the conserved F or W. The order of the fields is V gene, clone size, J gene, CDR3 protein. Where a row states a size, it is once, few, many or the class of an expanded clone; other rows omit it.

>TRBV12-3/TRBV12-4|.|TRBJ1-2
CASSWDRLGYTF
>TRBV29-1|.|TRBJ1-1
CSVDGQGSGLGF
>TRBV10-3|medium-sized|TRBJ2-3
CAISRGLPTDTQYF
>TRBV5-6|.|TRBJ1-5
CASSFAGPNQPQHF
>TRBV20-1|.|TRBJ2-7
CSARPSGRSSYEQYF
>TRBV6-2/TRBV6-3|.|TRBJ1-2
CASSYEEGSNYGYTF
>TRBV2|.|TRBJ2-7
CASKQTSSYEQYF
>TRBV6-5|.|TRBJ2-2
CASSPEVAGAGTGELFF
>TRBV6-9|medium-sized|TRBJ1-1
CASSYPTGLAFF
>TRBV6-2/TRBV6-3|.|TRBJ1-5
CASSYSAKPQHF
>TRBV29-1|medium-sized|TRBJ2-7
CSVEDSAYEQYF
>TRBV3-1|.|TRBJ2-7
CASSLPGRVWEQYF
>TRBV7-9|.|TRBJ2-6
CADAGTGVAGANVLTF
>TRBV4-2|.|TRBJ2-2
CASSQGDSVAGELFF
>TRBV29-1|.|TRBJ2-5
CSVERTGQETQYF
>TRBV5-1|.|TRBJ2-7
CASSLDRFPTYEQYF
>TRBV7-8|.|TRBJ1-3
CASSLDLDSGNTIYF
>TRBV29-1|medium-sized|TRBJ2-2
CSVVRANTGELFF
>TRBV7-8|.|TRBJ2-2
CASSLAFGELFF
>TRBV29-1|.|TRBJ2-2
CSVEVAGMTGELFF
>TRBV29-1|.|TRBJ1-2
CSVESPGQRYGYTF
>TRBV29-1|medium-sized|TRBJ2-7
CSAETGTYEQYF
>TRBV10-2|medium-sized|TRBJ1-5
CASSDRGRGQPQHF
>TRBV20-1|.|TRBJ2-7
CSAVYSYEQYF
>TRBV30|medium-sized|TRBJ2-3
CAWSRTGGPTDTQYF
>TRBV19|.|TRBJ1-1
CAVHARGTTEAFF
>TRBV29-1|medium-sized|TRBJ1-1
CSVAGANTEAFF